The 18 T cell receptor beta chains below were found in one sample sequenced in a study of Ad26.COV2.S vaccination and SARS-CoV-2 variants. TCRdb keeps only in-frame clones here, not all; method: immunoSEQ multiplex PCR. The sample has approximately 400,000 clones; approximately 90% are singletons. The starting material was peripheral blood, obtained after recovery from COVID-19. These receptor sequences come from a human donor who had recovered from COVID-19.

The chain is built from TRBV19 and TRBJ1-4; D call uncertain. Trimming cost V 1 base and J 0 bases, with 12 bases left between them. Germline V CDR1 and CDR2: LNHDA, SQIVND (reference sequence). The CDR3 is 17 residues long. The CDR3 DNA reads TGTGCCAGTAGTATAGTATCGGGCAGTCCAACTAATGAAAAACTGTTTTTT. Translating gives CASSIVSGSPTNEKLFF. The full variable domain, its missing parts supplied by reference TRBV19 and TRBJ1-4, is DGGITQSPKYLFRKEGQNVTLSCEQNLNHDAMYWYRQDPGQGLRLIYYSQIVNDFQKGDIAEGYSVSREKKESFPLTVTSAQKNPTAFYLCASSIVSGSPTNEKLFFGSGTQLSVL.

This clone came up once. V usage is TRBV7-9 and J usage is TRBJ2-2; 8 nucleotides line up with TRBD2. The length of the CDR3 is 17 residues. V shed 3 bases, J shed 8 bases, and the junction held 14 bases outside the gene matches. CDR1 is SEHNR and CDR2 is FQNEAQ in the germline V gene (reference sequence). The CDR3 bases are TGTGCCAGCAGCTTTATCCCGCGGGGGGCCGAATTGGGGGAGCTGTTTTTT. Protein product: CASSFIPRGAELGELFF.

The chain links TRBV5-8 to TRBJ2-5; TRBD1 or TRBD2 may be the D gene (6 bases each). Trimming pared 3 bases from V and 2 bases from J, leaving 17 bases between. Per germline, CDR1 SGHTS and CDR2 YDEGEE. The CDR3 covers 16 residues. The CDR3 coding sequence is TGTGCCAGCAGCTCCACAGGGTTTGCGGGGCAAGAGACCCAGTACTTC. This translates into CASSSTGFAGQETQYF.

The rearrangement links TRBV5-4 to TRBJ2-4; 9 bases fit TRBD1. CDR1 is SGHNT and CDR2 is YYREEE in the germline V gene (reference sequence). V gave up 4 bases and J gave up 8 bases; unmatched junction bases: 7. The CDR3 contains 14 residues. The CDR3 region is CASSARDREDIQYF. The CDR3 DNA reads as TGTGCCAGCAGCGCCCGGGACAGGGAAGACATTCAGTACTTC. The variable domain in full, completed from reference TRBV5-4 and TRBJ2-4, reads ETGVTQSPTHLIKTRGQQVTLRCSSQSGHNTVSWYQQALGQGPQFIFQYYREEENGRGNFPPRFSGLQFPNYSSELNVNALELDDSALYLCASSARDREDIQYFGAGTRLSVL.

This clone has a single count. The chain carries TRBV5-3 and TRBJ1-4, with TRBD1 identical over 9 bases. TRBV5-3 is an ORF; its function is uncertain. The CDR3 totals 14 residues. Trimming at V came to 1 base and at J to 8 bases, leaving 3 bases not matched to a gene. CDR3 amino acids: CARSLKTGGEKLFF. The DNA of the CDR3 is TGTGCCAGAAGCTTGAAGACAGGGGGGGAAAAACTGTTTTTT.

The CDR3 is CASSPHRGDTGELFF. The CDR3 DNA reads TGCGCCAGCAGCCCCCACAGGGGTGACACCGGGGAGCTGTTTTTT. The chain uses TRBV4-1 and TRBJ2-2; TRBD1 agrees at 7 bases. This CDR3 has 15 amino acids. J gave up 3 bases and V 4 bases, and 5 bases lay outside the gene matches. Germline values: CDR1 MGHRA, CDR2 YSYEKL.

The chain has TRBV4-1 and TRBJ2-7; D remains unclear. Between the trimmed V and J ends, which lost 4 bases and 6 bases, there was a span of 13 bases. This CDR3 is 13 amino acids long. Germline V CDR1 and CDR2: MGHRA, YSYEKL. The CDR3 sequence is CASSLSAGIEQYF. The DNA for the CDR3 is TGCGCCAGCAGCCTGTCAGCTGGGATCGAGCAGTACTTC.

This chain connects TRBV13 to TRBJ2-4; D not certain. CDR1 is PRHDT, CDR2 FYEKMQ, per germline (reference sequence). Trimming left V 8 bases short and J 1 base short, with 6 bases between. The CDR3 is 12 residues long. The CDR3 region is CASSLAKNIQYF. The CDR3 region has the DNA TGTGCCAGCTCCCTGGCCAAAAACATTCAGTACTTC.

The V gene is TRBV5-4, the J gene TRBJ2-7; 10 bases map to TRBD2. Germline V CDR1 and CDR2: SGHNT, YYREEE (reference sequence). The CDR3 consists of 14 residues. The V and J ends lost 4 bases and 2 bases, in that order; junction bases with no gene match: 3. The CDR3 DNA reads TGTGCCAGCAGCGGGAGCGGGGGGGCCTACGAGCAGTACTTC. It is translated as CASSGSGGAYEQYF.

The chain joins TRBV7-9 to TRBJ2-7, with D perhaps matching TRBD1 (6 bases). The CDR3 is made up of 14 amino acids. Trimming pared 5 bases from V and 1 base from J, leaving 12 bases between. In germline, CDR1 is SEHNR, CDR2 FQNEAQ (reference sequence). Written as DNA, the CDR3 is TGTGCCAGCAGCGAGCAGGGGCGATCCTACGAGCAGTACTTC. This encodes CASSEQGRSYEQYF.

This clone has just one count. The rearrangement uses TRBV9 and TRBJ2-1; 7 nucleotides match TRBD2. The length of the CDR3 is 16 residues. Germline lookup yields CDR1 SGDLS and CDR2 YYNGEE. The V gene end was trimmed by 10 bases and the J gene end by 14 bases; junction bases not matched to a gene: 27. CDR3 DNA sequence: TGTGCCGCAGAGGGGAGATACTCATCCGAGCGGGGACGGGAGTTCTTC. The encoded protein is CAAEGRYSSERGREFF.

The chain carries TRBV1 and TRBJ2-1; the table's D call TRBD2 went unverified against the DNA. TRBV1 is a known pseudogene. This CDR3 comprises 13 residues. The CDR3: CTTTFLGDNEQFF. In DNA form, the CDR3 reads TGCACCACAACTTTCCTCGGAGACAATGAGCAGTTCTTC.

The V call is TRBV11-2, the J call TRBJ2-1, with 8 bases fitting TRBD2. Germline CDR1 and CDR2: SGHAT and FQNNGV. V lost 1 base, J lost 14 bases, and 10 bases stayed unmatched. This CDR3 has 14 residues. The chain's CDR3 is CASSLAGGPRVEFF. The DNA of the CDR3 is TGTGCCAGCAGCTTAGCGGGGGGGCCCAGGGTGGAGTTCTTC.

This clone was recorded only once. The chain recombines TRBV5-4 with TRBJ2-5; 8 bases map to TRBD2. Per the germline V gene, CDR1 is SGHNT and CDR2 is YYREEE (reference sequence). The CDR3 contains 15 residues. V gave up 1 base and J gave up 5 bases; unmatched junction bases: 7. This CDR3 is CASSLLSGGPETQYF. Written as DNA, the CDR3 is TGTGCCAGCAGCTTGCTATCGGGGGGGCCGGAGACCCAGTACTTC. Using reference TRBV5-4 and TRBJ2-5 for the parts outside the CDR3, the full variable domain is ETGVTQSPTHLIKTRGQQVTLRCSSQSGHNTVSWYQQALGQGPQFIFQYYREEENGRGNFPPRFSGLQFPNYSSELNVNALELDDSALYLCASSLLSGGPETQYFGPGTRLLVL.

The chain uses TRBV6-6 and TRBJ1-5; D gene unclear. The CDR3 covers 15 residues. V lost 4 bases, J lost 1 base, and 11 bases lay in between. Germline assignment: CDR1 MNHNY and CDR2 SVGAGI (reference sequence). CDR3 coding DNA: TGTGCCAGCAGTTGGGAGAGTGGGAGCAATCAGCCCCAGCATTTT. Translation: CASSWESGSNQPQHF.

The chain employs TRBV9 and TRBJ1-5; 8 bases agree with TRBD1. Looked up from germline, CDR1 is SGDLS and CDR2 is YYNGEE. The CDR3 is 17 amino acids. Trimming at V came to 3 bases and at J to 4 bases, leaving 12 bases not matched to a gene. The CDR3 loop is CASSGDPGTGGNQPQHF. CDR3 DNA: TGTGCCAGCAGCGGGGACCCCGGGACAGGAGGGAATCAGCCCCAGCATTTT.

The V and J genes are TRBV19 and TRBJ1-2; 10 nucleotides line up with TRBD1. The CDR3 has 16 amino acids. Germline CDR1 LNHDA, CDR2 SQIVND (reference sequence). J was trimmed by 4 bases and V by 7 bases; bases with no gene match: 12. CDR3 sequence: CASTFYGTGDGYGYTF. CDR3 nucleotide sequence: TGTGCCAGTACCTTCTACGGGACAGGGGATGGCTATGGCTACACCTTC.

The chain is built from TRBV27 and TRBJ2-1; D perhaps matches TRBD2 (5 bases). The CDR3 contains 16 residues. Trimming removed 0 bases from V and 6 bases from J, with 15 bases in between. Germline CDR1 and CDR2: MNHEY and SMNVEV (reference sequence). CDR3 DNA sequence: TGTGCCAGCAGTTTATCCGGACTGGCCCGACGCAATGAGCAGTTCTTC. Translating gives CASSLSGLARRNEQFF.